Below, 14 T cell receptor beta chains from the same sample are listed, as sequenced in a study of post-analysis software for immune sequencing data. Findings and limits, study-wide: Comparison of patients with controls showed five or six TRBV segments more frequent in patients, TRBV5-6, TRBV5-1 and TRBV20-1 among them.

Antigens of these TCRs are unknown. Every TCR beta cDNA library bore unique molecular identifiers. MiXCR, applied by TCRdb to the PCR reads, yields one record per CDR3 protein. The sample has more than 350,000 distinct CDR3 sequences, 39% seen once; the top ten hold approximately 7.6%. The sequencing sample was made of blood. The receptor set was obtained from a girl between 2 and 10 years old with multiple sclerosis.

This clonotype has only a few counts. The V gene is TRBV28, the J gene TRBJ2-1; weak D call: TRBD1 (6 bases). CDR3 length: 14 residues. Germline V CDR1 and CDR2: MDHEN, SYDVKM. Trimming removed 6 bases at V and 6 bases at J, with 15 bases between. The CDR3 is CASSRDNSGNEQFF. As DNA, the CDR3 is TGTGCCAGCAGCCGGGACAATTCGGGCAATGAGCAGTTCTTC.

V usage is TRBV6-5 and J usage is TRBJ2-7; the D is unclear. V lost 4 bases and J lost 2, with 15 bases in between. Per the germline V gene, CDR1 is MNHEY and CDR2 is SVGAGI. This CDR3 has 15 residues. CDR3 loop: CASSCSRGTPYEQYF. The CDR3 nucleotides read TGTGCCAGCAGTTGCTCGAGAGGTACCCCCTACGAGCAGTACTTC.

The table lists this clonotype with a few counts. This chain links TRBV5-1 with TRBJ2-1, with D perhaps given as TRBD1 or TRBD2 (5 bases each). Germline CDR1 SGHRS, CDR2 YFSETQ. Deletions cut 1 base from V and 6 bases from J, with 20 bases between. The CDR3 is 17 residues long. The CDR3 protein is CASSLTVPRGPLNEQFF. For the CDR3, the DNA is TGCGCCAGCAGCTTGACCGTCCCGAGGGGCCCTCTCAATGAGCAGTTCTTC.

This clonotype showed up just a few times. The chain carries TRBV7-2 and TRBJ2-3, with D possibly TRBD2 on 6 matching bases. CDR1 SGHTA and CDR2 FQGNSA come from the germline V gene. The CDR3 is 14 residues long. V lost 0 bases to trimming and J lost 8 bases, with 12 bases between them. The CDR3 loop is CASSLAGGSGTQYF. CDR3 sequence (DNA): TGTGCCAGCAGCTTAGCGGGAGGCTCCGGTACGCAGTATTTT.

The chain is built from TRBV28 and TRBJ2-1; D ambiguous. This CDR3 has 13 residues. CDR1 MDHEN and CDR2 SYDVKM come from the germline V gene. Trimming shortened V by 6 bases and J by 6 bases, and 12 bases separated the two germline ends. The CDR3 region has the DNA TGTGCCAGCAGACCTGACTCCCCCAATGAGCAGTTCTTC. Protein product: CASRPDSPNEQFF.

This clonotype was seen repeatedly, ten times or more. This chain links TRBV5-1 with TRBJ1-6; possibly TRBD1 for D (5 bases). This CDR3 is built from 15 residues. The V end was cut by 0 bases, the J end by 9 bases, with 13 bases between. Germline V gene sequence: CDR1 SGHRS, CDR2 YFSETQ. This CDR3 reads CASSLEWGRGSPLHF. In DNA form, the CDR3 reads TGCGCCAGCAGCTTGGAATGGGGAAGGGGTTCACCCCTCCACTTT.

This sequence joins TRBV12-3 or TRBV12-4 and TRBJ1-6; D may be TRBD1 (6 bases). The V gene lost 6 bases and the J gene lost 6 bases, with 18 bases spanning the gap. The CDR3 sequence is 16 residues long. Here the CDR3 DNA reads TGTGCCAGCAGGACCTCGGACAGCTACCCTAATTCACCCCTCCACTTT. Translation: CASRTSDSYPNSPLHF.

The V gene is TRBV10-3, the J gene TRBJ2-4; 9 positions match TRBD2. With the DNA end fitting TRBJ2-7 better, the J assignment may be wrong. CDR1 ENHRY and CDR2 SYGVKD come from the germline V gene. The CDR3 consists of 15 residues. The DNA of the CDR3 is TGTGCCATCAGTGACGGTAGCGGGAGAATCTACGAGCAGTACTTC. Its translation is CAISDGSGRIYEQYF.

This clonotype has just a few counts. The gene calls are TRBV7-2 and TRBJ2-7; 11 bases match TRBD2. The CDR3 contains 17 residues. V lost 2 bases, J lost 4 bases, and 10 bases stayed unmatched. Germline values: CDR1 SGHTA, CDR2 FQGNSA. As DNA, the CDR3 is TGTGCCAGCAGCTTAAGGCCCGGGACTAGCGGAGAGTACGAGCAGTACTTC. Translation: CASSLRPGTSGEYEQYF.

This clonotype was seen a few times. V usage is TRBV20-1 and J usage is TRBJ2-7, with 12 bases fitting TRBD2. The CDR3 runs to 18 residues. The germline V gene has CDR1 DFQATT and CDR2 SNEGSKA (reference sequence). V lost 5 bases and J lost 4; bases outside the gene matches: 18. The CDR3 here is CSARDSLAGGNFNYEQYF. For the CDR3, the DNA is TGCAGTGCTCGCGACAGTCTAGCGGGGGGGAATTTCAATTACGAGCAGTACTTC.

The rearrangement joins TRBV12-3 or TRBV12-4 to TRBJ2-1; 10 bases map to TRBD2. V was clipped by 5 bases and J by 7 bases; unmatched bases: 29. The CDR3 has 22 residues. CDR3 sequence (DNA): TGTGCCAGCAGTCCAGGGACAATAGCGGGGGGACCCGCAATCCACCTGGCGAATGAGCAGTTCTTC. Amino acids: CASSPGTIAGGPAIHLANEQFF.

The chain has TRBV28 and TRBJ1-2; D is ambiguous. CDR3 length equals 13 residues. Germline V gene sequence: CDR1 MDHEN, CDR2 SYDVKM. The V end lost 5 bases, the J end lost 4 bases, and 11 bases lay between the germline ends. This CDR3 is CASSTTVTYGYTF. Written as DNA, the CDR3 is TGTGCCAGCAGTACAACAGTTACCTATGGCTACACCTTC.

The gene calls are TRBV29-1 and TRBJ1-1; perhaps TRBD1 as D (6 bases). CDR3 length: 13 amino acids. Trimming left V 6 bases short and J 3 bases short, with 14 bases between. Germline CDR1 and CDR2: SQVTM and ANQGSEA. CDR3 sequence (DNA): TGCAGCGTCACCACAGGGAGCCACACTGAAGCTTTCTTT. Residues: CSVTTGSHTEAFF. The full variable domain, rest sourced from reference TRBV29-1 and TRBJ1-1, is SAVISQKPSRDICQRGTSLTIQCQVDSQVTMMFWYRQQPGQSLTLIATANQGSEATYESGFVIDKFPISRPNLTFSTLTVSNMSPEDSSIYLCSVTTGSHTEAFFGQGTRLTVV.

This chain joins TRBV15 and TRBJ1-5, with D hard to call. Germline loops: CDR1 LNHNV, CDR2 YYDKDF (reference sequence). Trimming cost V 3 bases and J 2 bases, with 14 bases left between them. The CDR3 is 16 amino acids. CDR3 protein: CATSSHPNGGNQPQHF. The CDR3 bases are TGTGCCACCAGCAGTCACCCCAACGGAGGCAATCAGCCCCAGCATTTT.